Listed here is a single T cell receptor (beta chain). This sample was included in a study of T cell responses to AZD1222 COVID-19 vaccine. Sequencing was performed with immunoSEQ multiplex PCR; in TCRdb, only in-frame clones are kept and a portion is missing. The sample lists about 140,000 clones, 85% to 90% occurring once. The CDR3 covers 16 residues. V dropped 2 bases and J dropped 5; count of bases not matched to a gene: 11. Germline assignment: CDR1 MDHEN and CDR2 SYDVKM. J is TRBJ1-2 and V is TRBV28, with TRBD1 matching 7 bases. This specimen consisted of peripheral blood, obtained 28 days after the second AZD1222 dose. The origin of this receptor is an adult who received the AZD1222 COVID-19 vaccine. The CDR3 nucleotides read TGTGCCAGCAGTTTACAATTGACGGGACAGCTTTATGGCTACACCTTC. This sequence encodes CASSLQLTGQLYGYTF.